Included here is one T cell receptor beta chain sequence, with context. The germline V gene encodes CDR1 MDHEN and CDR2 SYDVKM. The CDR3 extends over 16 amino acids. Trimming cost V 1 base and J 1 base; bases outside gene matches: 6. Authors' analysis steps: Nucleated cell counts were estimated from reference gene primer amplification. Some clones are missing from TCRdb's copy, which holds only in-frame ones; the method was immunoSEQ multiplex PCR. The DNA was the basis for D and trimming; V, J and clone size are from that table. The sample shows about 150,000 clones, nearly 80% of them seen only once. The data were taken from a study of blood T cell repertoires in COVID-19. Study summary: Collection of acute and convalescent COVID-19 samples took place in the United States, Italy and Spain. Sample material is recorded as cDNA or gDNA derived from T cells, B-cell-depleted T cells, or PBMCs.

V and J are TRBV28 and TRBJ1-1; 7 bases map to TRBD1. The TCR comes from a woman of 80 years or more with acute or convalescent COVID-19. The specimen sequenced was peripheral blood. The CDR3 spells CASSLSTGAQNTEAFF. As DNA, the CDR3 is TGTGCCAGCAGTTTATCTACAGGGGCGCAGAACACTGAAGCTTTCTTT.